These 17 T cell receptor beta chains were all obtained from the same sample, sequenced in a study of beta chain features in type 1 diabetes. The investigators reverse transcribed all of the isolated RNA, so they sequenced expressed TCRB transcripts. Generated by immunoSEQ multiplex PCR, the TCRdb table keeps only in-frame clones and is missing some. The sample lists hundreds of thousands of clones; about 17% were seen once. Sequenced sample: naive CD4+ T cells from blood. The receptors were sampled from a woman younger than 30 in good health.

This clone occurred a few times. This chain connects TRBV13 to TRBJ2-3, with D perhaps TRBD2 (6 bases). The V and J ends lost 5 bases and 1 base respectively, with 10 bases between them. This CDR3 region has 14 residues. CDR1 PRHDT and CDR2 FYEKMQ come from the germline V gene (reference sequence). The CDR3 bases are TGTGCCAGCAGCCTGACGGGAGGCACAGATACGCAGTATTTT. This codes for CASSLTGGTDTQYF.

Notes on this clone: The sample carries other DNA sequences with the same CDR3. The gene calls are TRBV9 and TRBJ2-1; 7 bases are shared with TRBD2. V gave up 3 bases and J gave up 0 bases; unmatched junction bases: 3. The CDR3 contains 15 residues. Germline assignment: CDR1 SGDLS and CDR2 YYNGEE. CDR3 protein: CASSATSSSYNEQFF. As DNA, the CDR3 is TGTGCCAGCAGCGCGACTAGCAGCTCCTACAATGAGCAGTTCTTC.

This clone occurred a few times. V is TRBV6-6 and J is TRBJ2-7; D possibly corresponds to TRBD1 (6 bases). V was pared by 6 bases and J by 3 bases, with 12 bases between. CDR1 MNHNY and CDR2 SVGAGI come from the germline V gene (reference sequence). CDR3 length equals 13 residues. As DNA, the CDR3 is TGTGCCAGCAGCGAAGACAGGATCTACGAGCAGTACTTC. Amino acid sequence: CASSEDRIYEQYF.

This clone was observed a few times. Other DNA sequences in this specimen translate into the identical CDR3. The rearrangement uses TRBV6-5 and TRBJ1-1; the D is unclear. Germline CDR1 is MNHEY and CDR2 is SVGAGI. The CDR3 consists of 13 residues. V lost 0 bases and J lost 1, with 3 bases in between. CDR3 sequence: CASSYSRNTEAFF. In DNA form, the CDR3 reads TGTGCCAGCAGTTACTCGAGGAACACTGAAGCTTTCTTT.

Only a few counts were recorded for this clone. Written as DNA, the CDR3 is TGTGCCAGCAGTTTGACGCTAGCGGGACGGTCCTACGAGCAGTACTTC. It codes for CASSLTLAGRSYEQYF. The V gene is TRBV28, the J gene TRBJ2-7, with TRBD2 matching 9 bases. Germline V gene data show CDR1 as MDHEN and CDR2 as SYDVKM. V shed 3 bases and J 1 base; nucleotides not matched to a gene: 7. The CDR3 consists of 16 residues. The full variable domain, completed using reference TRBV28 and TRBJ2-7, is DVKVTQSSRYLVKRTGEKVFLECVQDMDHENMFWYRQDPGLGLRLIYFSYDVKMKEKGDIPEGYSVSREKKERFSLILESASTNQTSMYLCASSLTLAGRSYEQYFGPGTRLTVT.

This sequence joins TRBV18 and TRBJ1-5, with D possibly TRBD1 on 6 matching bases. V lost 1 base to trimming and J lost 6 bases, with 13 bases between them. The germline CDR1 and CDR2 sequences are KGHSH and LQKENI. The CDR3 length is 15 residues. CDR3 DNA sequence: TGTGCCAGCTCACCACAGGGGGGAGCGGTTCAGCCCCAGCATTTT. This translates into CASSPQGGAVQPQHF. Full variable domain (remainder filled in from reference TRBV18 and TRBJ1-5): NAGVMQNPRHLVRRRGQEARLRCSPMKGHSHVYWYRQLPEEGLKFMVYLQKENIIDESGMPKERFSAEFPKEGPSILRIQQVVRGDSAAYFCASSPQGGAVQPQHFGDGTRLSIL.

This clone was counted between two and nine times. The gene calls are TRBV7-9 and TRBJ2-7; TRBD1 matches at 9 bases. The CDR3 runs to 18 residues. The V gene's germline CDR1 is SEHNR and CDR2 FQNEAQ (reference sequence). V dropped 2 bases and J dropped 4; count of bases not matched to a gene: 15. The CDR3 is CASSLLPQAGTGLYEQYF. The CDR3 nucleotides read TGTGCCAGCAGCTTACTCCCGCAAGCCGGGACAGGGCTATACGAGCAGTACTTC.

This clone was counted a few times. V is TRBV7-2 and J is TRBJ2-1; maybe TRBD1 (5 bases). CDR1 is SGHTA, CDR2 FQGNSA, per germline. With 5 bases removed from V and 8 bases from J, the gap between germline ends came to 19 bases. This CDR3 region has 15 residues. CDR3 DNA: TGTGCCAGCAGCCCTGGGGATGGGGCAGGGTATGAGCAGTTCTTC. As protein: CASSPGDGAGYEQFF. The whole variable domain, remainder taken from reference TRBV7-2 and TRBJ2-1, is GAGVSQSPSNKVTEKGKDVELRCDPISGHTALYWYRQSLGQGLEFLIYFQGNSAPDKSGLPSDRFSAERTGGSVSTLTIQRTQQEDSAVYLCASSPGDGAGYEQFFGPGTRLTVL.

In this sample, this clone turned up a few times. This chain uses TRBV29-1 with TRBJ2-3; TRBD1 matches 7 bases. The CDR3 length is 12 residues. V lost 7 bases and J lost 7; bases outside the gene matches: 8. The germline CDR1 and CDR2 sequences are SQVTM and ANQGSEA. The CDR3 region has the DNA TGCAGCGGGGGGACAGAGTATTATACGCAGTATTTT. Its translation is CSGGTEYYTQYF.

This clone turned up a few times. The rearrangement uses TRBV19 and TRBJ1-5, with 7 bases lining up with TRBD1. V gave up 4 bases and J gave up 3 bases; unmatched junction bases: 6. CDR3 length: 15 residues. Germline V gives CDR1 LNHDA, CDR2 SQIVND (reference sequence). The CDR3: CASSSGTALNQPQHF. The CDR3 region has the DNA TGTGCCAGTAGTAGCGGGACAGCGCTCAATCAGCCCCAGCATTTT.

DNA for the CDR3: TGTGCCAGCAGTTTACGGACAACCGGGACTTCTGAGCAGTTCTTC. It is translated as CASSLRTTGTSEQFF. This chain links TRBV28 with TRBJ2-1, with D perhaps TRBD2 (6 bases). Germline V gene data show CDR1 as MDHEN and CDR2 as SYDVKM. The CDR3 has 15 amino acids. With 2 bases removed from V and 9 bases from J, the gap between germline ends came to 17 bases.

In regard to this clone: This specimen includes other DNA sequences encoding the same CDR3. The gene calls are TRBV18 and TRBJ2-7, with a weak D call TRBD2 (7 bases). The CDR3 is made up of 13 amino acids. V lost 3 bases and J 6 bases, leaving 12 bases between the germline ends. The germline V gene encodes CDR1 KGHSH and CDR2 LQKENI. CDR3 bases: TGTGCCAGCTCACCCCGAGGGGGGGGCGAGCAGTACTTC. Protein product: CASSPRGGGEQYF.

The chain links TRBV29-1 to TRBJ2-7; D might be TRBD2 (7 bases). Germline values: CDR1 SQVTM, CDR2 ANQGSEA. Between the trimmed V and J ends, which lost 3 bases and 3 bases, there was a span of 15 bases. The CDR3 has 14 amino acids. The CDR3: CSVDIAGRGYEQYF. The DNA of the CDR3 is TGCAGCGTTGATATAGCGGGCAGGGGCTACGAGCAGTACTTC.

In its sample, this clone was seen a few times. CDR3 sequence reads: CASSYSSPEDGYGYTF. CDR3 nucleotides: TGTGCCAGCAGTTACTCAAGTCCGGAGGACGGCTATGGCTACACCTTC. The chain joins TRBV6-5 to TRBJ1-2; D call uncertain. V was clipped by 0 bases and J by 4 bases, with 15 bases between them. The CDR3 runs to 16 residues. CDR1 and CDR2 (germline): MNHEY, SVGAGI.

The V call is TRBV19, the J call TRBJ2-3; D possibly uses TRBD1 or TRBD2 (5 bases each). The CDR3 spans 15 residues. V dropped 5 bases and J dropped 0 bases, with 12 bases sitting between them. The germline gives CDR1 LNHDA, CDR2 SQIVND (reference sequence). CDR3 coding DNA: TGTGCCAGTAGTGGACGACAGCGGAGCACAGATACGCAGTATTTT. As protein: CASSGRQRSTDTQYF.

The sample holds a few counts of this clone. One base away lies a much larger clone, so this may be a sequencing read error. This sequence joins TRBV5-4 and TRBJ2-2; D is unclear. The CDR3 contains 11 residues. V gave up 0 bases and J gave up 6 bases, with 0 bases separating them. Germline assignment: CDR1 SGHNT and CDR2 YYREEE (reference sequence). CDR3: CASSLAGELFF. The CDR3 DNA follows: TGTGCCAGCAGCTTGGCCGGGGAGCTGTTTTTT. Drawing the rest from reference TRBV5-4 and TRBJ2-2, the complete variable domain is ETGVTQSPTHLIKTRGQQVTLRCSSQSGHNTVSWYQQALGQGPQFIFQYYREEENGRGNFPPRFSGLQFPNYSSELNVNALELDDSALYLCASSLAGELFFGEGSRLTVL.

V gene TRBV6-6 combines with J gene TRBJ2-7; 8 nucleotides match TRBD1. The CDR3 length is 13 residues. The junction had 5 bases not matched to a gene; V was cut back by 4 bases and J by 6 bases. Germline CDR1 and CDR2: MNHNY and SVGAGI (reference sequence). The CDR3 DNA follows: TGTGCCAGCAGTTCCGGACAGGGTTTCGAGCAGTACTTC. It translates to CASSSGQGFEQYF.